The 5 T cell receptor beta chains in this list originate from one sample, sequenced in a study of molecular identifiers for immune sequencing clone quantification. TCRdb ran MiXCR on the PCR reads and lists one entry per CDR3 protein. The table lists approximately 500,000 distinct CDR3 sequences, 20% to 25% of them singletons. Sequencing input: naive CD8+ T cells from blood, with Jurkat cell RNA spiked in. Subset denoted: FACS-sorted CD8+CD4-CCR7+CD45RA+ naive T cells. The receptor set was obtained from a human donor in good health. Some libraries in this study had Jurkat cell RNA spiked in.

In regard to this clonotype: A read error may be the cause here, since a much bigger clone is one base away. V usage is TRBV7-2 and J usage is TRBJ2-1, with 9 nucleotides matching TRBD1. V shed 5 bases, J shed 7 bases, and the junction held 9 bases outside the gene matches. CDR3 length equals 15 residues. Germline CDR1 reads SGHTA; CDR2 reads FQGNSA. The CDR3 loop reads CASSPTGGEVNEQFF. The CDR3 DNA reads as TGTGCCAGCAGCCCTACAGGGGGCGAGGTGAATGAGCAGTTCTTC.

J is TRBJ1-1 and V is TRBV7-9, with D possibly TRBD1 on 6 matching bases. CDR3 size: 16 residues. Germline assignment: CDR1 SEHNR and CDR2 FQNEAQ (reference sequence). V gave up 5 bases and J gave up 3 bases, with 19 bases separating them. The CDR3 DNA reads as TGTGCCAGCAGCCTAACACCGCAGGGGTACGACACTGAAGCTTTCTTT. This gives the protein CASSLTPQGYDTEAFF.

The gene calls are TRBV27 and TRBJ2-7, with 7 nucleotides matching TRBD1. The germline gives CDR1 MNHEY, CDR2 SMNVEV (reference sequence). The V gene end was trimmed by 7 bases and the J gene end by 4 bases; junction bases not matched to a gene: 7. The CDR3 loop spans 13 amino acids. The CDR3 bases are TGTGCCAGCATGGTAGGGGGCGGGTACGAGCAGTACTTC. It yields the protein CASMVGGGYEQYF.

With respect to this clonotype: With a much larger clone just one base away, this may be a read error. The rearrangement joins TRBV4-3 to TRBJ2-1; D is tentatively TRBD1 or TRBD2 (6 bases each). This CDR3 is built from 14 residues. The germline CDR1 and CDR2 sequences are LGHNA and YSLEER. DNA of the CDR3: TGCACCAGCAGCCAATTTACCGGGGGCGATGAGCAGTTCTTC. Protein product: CTSSQFTGGDEQFF.

This clonotype was seen more than once but under ten times. The chain has TRBV19 and TRBJ1-2; unclear D gene. The CDR3 loop spans 13 amino acids. Germline-derived CDR1 and CDR2 are LNHDA and SQIVND (reference sequence). V gave up 4 bases and J gave up 6 bases, with 12 bases separating them. The CDR3 spells CASSNSPYDGYTF. The DNA for the CDR3 is TGTGCCAGTAGTAATAGCCCTTACGATGGCTACACCTTC. Complete variable domain (other parts from reference TRBV19 and TRBJ1-2): DGGITQSPKYLFRKEGQNVTLSCEQNLNHDAMYWYRQDPGQGLRLIYYSQIVNDFQKGDIAEGYSVSREKKESFPLTVTSAQKNPTAFYLCASSNSPYDGYTFGSGTRLTVV.